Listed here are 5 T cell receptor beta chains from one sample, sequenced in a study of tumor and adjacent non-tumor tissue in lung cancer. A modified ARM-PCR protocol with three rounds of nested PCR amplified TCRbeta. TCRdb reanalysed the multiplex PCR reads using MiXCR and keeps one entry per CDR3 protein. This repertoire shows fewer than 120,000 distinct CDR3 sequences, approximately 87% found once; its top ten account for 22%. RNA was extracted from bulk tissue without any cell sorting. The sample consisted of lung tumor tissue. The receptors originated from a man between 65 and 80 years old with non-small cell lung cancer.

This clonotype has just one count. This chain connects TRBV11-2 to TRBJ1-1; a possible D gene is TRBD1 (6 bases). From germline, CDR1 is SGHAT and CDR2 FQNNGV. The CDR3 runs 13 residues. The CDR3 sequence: CDSNLGTSDKHFF. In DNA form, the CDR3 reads TGTGACAGTAACTTAGGGACATCCGATAAACATTTCTTT.

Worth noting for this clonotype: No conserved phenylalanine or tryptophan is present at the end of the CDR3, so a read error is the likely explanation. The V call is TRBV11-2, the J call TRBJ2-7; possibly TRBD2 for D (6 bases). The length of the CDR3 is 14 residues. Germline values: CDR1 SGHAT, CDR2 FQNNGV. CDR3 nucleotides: TGTTCCAGCAGCCCTAGCGTGGGGGCCTACGAGCAGTACTTA. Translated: CSSSPSVGAYEQYL.

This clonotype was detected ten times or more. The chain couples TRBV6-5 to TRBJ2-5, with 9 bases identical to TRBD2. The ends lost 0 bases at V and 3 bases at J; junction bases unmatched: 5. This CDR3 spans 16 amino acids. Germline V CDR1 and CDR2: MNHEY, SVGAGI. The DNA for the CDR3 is TGTGCCAGCAGTTACTCGGTAGCGGGGGAAAAAGAGACCCAGTACTTC. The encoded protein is CASSYSVAGEKETQYF.

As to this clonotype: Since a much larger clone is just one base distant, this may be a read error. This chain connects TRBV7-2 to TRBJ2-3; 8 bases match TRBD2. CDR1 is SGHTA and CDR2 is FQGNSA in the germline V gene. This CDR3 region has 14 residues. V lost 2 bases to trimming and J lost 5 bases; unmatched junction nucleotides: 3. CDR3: CASSLYGRVDTQYF. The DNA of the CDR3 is TGTGCCAGCAGCTTATACGGGAGGGTAGATACGCAGTATTTT.

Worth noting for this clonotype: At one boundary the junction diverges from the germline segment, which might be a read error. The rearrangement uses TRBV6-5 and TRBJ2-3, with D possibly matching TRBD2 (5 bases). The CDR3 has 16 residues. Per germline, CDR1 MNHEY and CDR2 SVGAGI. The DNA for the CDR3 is TGTGCCGGCAGTTACTCTATGAGGCCGGGAACAGATACGCAGTATTTT. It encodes CAGSYSMRPGTDTQYF.